The present T cell receptor beta chain was sequenced within a study of T cells after yellow fever vaccination. Study-level background: SMART-Seq v4 Ultra Low Input prepared the low-cell-number fractions. General study points: FACS-sorted repertoires could harbor abundant contaminating bulk-population clonotypes.

This clonotype was observed a handful of times. Its antigen is undetermined. It was through 5'RACE template switching that TCR cDNA was made, with a universal primer site and UMIs added. TCRdb processed the 5' RACE reads anew with MiXCR; each CDR3 protein has one entry. The sample contains about 230,000 distinct CDR3 sequences, approximately 6.7% of which appear only once. The germline V gene encodes CDR1 SGHRS and CDR2 YFSETQ. V shed 4 bases, J shed 9 bases, and the junction held 14 bases outside the gene matches. The CDR3 runs 15 residues. Sequencing was performed on CD4+ T cells sorted from PBMCs, taken on the day of the yellow fever booster vaccination. The J gene is TRBJ2-5, the V gene TRBV5-1, with TRBD2 identical over 8 bases. This TCR derives from a man aged 25-45 years who received the YFV17D yellow fever vaccine. For the CDR3, the DNA is TGCGCCAGCAGCCCCGAGGCGGGGGGCGAGAGCGCCCAGTACTTC. Protein product: CASSPEAGGESAQYF. The full variable domain, its missing parts supplied by reference TRBV5-1 and TRBJ2-5, is KAGVTQTPRYLIKTRGQQVTLSCSPISGHRSVSWYQQTPGQGLQFLFEYFSETQRNKGNFPGRFSGRQFSNSRSEMNVSTLELGDSALYLCASSPEAGGESAQYFGPGTRLLVL.